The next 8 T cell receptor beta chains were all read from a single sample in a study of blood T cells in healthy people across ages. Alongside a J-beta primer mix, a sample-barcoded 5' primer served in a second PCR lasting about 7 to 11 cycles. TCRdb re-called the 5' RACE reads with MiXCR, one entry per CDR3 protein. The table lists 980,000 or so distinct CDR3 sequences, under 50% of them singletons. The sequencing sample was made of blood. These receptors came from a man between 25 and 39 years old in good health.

CDR3 sequence (DNA): TGTGCCAGCAGTGCTTACCGGGACAACTTGGGCAATCAGCCCCAGCATTTT. It codes for CASSAYRDNLGNQPQHF. The chain uses TRBV6-1 and TRBJ1-5; maybe TRBD1 (6 bases). The germline V and J ends were trimmed by 4 bases and 2 bases, with 18 bases remaining between them. The CDR3 covers 17 residues. The V gene's germline CDR1 is MNHNS and CDR2 SASEGT.

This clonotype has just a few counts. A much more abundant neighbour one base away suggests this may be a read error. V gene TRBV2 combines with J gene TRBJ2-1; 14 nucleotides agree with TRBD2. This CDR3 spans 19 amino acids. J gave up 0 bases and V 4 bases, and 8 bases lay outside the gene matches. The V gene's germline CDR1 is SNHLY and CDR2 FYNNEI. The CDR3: CASSAGLAGACSSYNEQFF. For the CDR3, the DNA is TGTGCCAGCAGTGCGGGACTAGCGGGGGCCTGTAGCTCCTACAATGAGCAGTTCTTC.

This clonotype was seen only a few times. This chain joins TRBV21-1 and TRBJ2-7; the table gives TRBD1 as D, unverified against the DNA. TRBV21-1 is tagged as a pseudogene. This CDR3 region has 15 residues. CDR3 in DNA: TGTGCCAGCAGGACATGGGACAAACTTTCCTACGAGCAGTACTTC. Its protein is CASRTWDKLSYEQYF.

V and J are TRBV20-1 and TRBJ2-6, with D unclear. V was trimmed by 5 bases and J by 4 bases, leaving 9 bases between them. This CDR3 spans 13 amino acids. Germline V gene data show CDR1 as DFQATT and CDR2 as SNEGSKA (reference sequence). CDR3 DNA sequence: TGCAGTGCTCCCCCAGGCGGGGCCAACGTCCTGACTTTC. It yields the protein CSAPPGGANVLTF.

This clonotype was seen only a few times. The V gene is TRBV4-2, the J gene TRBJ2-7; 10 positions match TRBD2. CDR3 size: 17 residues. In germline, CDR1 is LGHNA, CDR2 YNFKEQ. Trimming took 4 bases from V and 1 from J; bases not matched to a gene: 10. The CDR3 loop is CASSPTSGAYVSYEQYF. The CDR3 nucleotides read TGTGCCAGCAGCCCAACTAGCGGGGCCTATGTTTCCTACGAGCAGTACTTC.

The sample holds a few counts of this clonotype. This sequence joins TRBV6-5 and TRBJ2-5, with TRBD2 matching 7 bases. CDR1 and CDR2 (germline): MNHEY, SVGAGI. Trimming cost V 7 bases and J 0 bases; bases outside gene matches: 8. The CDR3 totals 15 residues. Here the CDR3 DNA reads TGTGCCAGCACCAGGTTGGGGGGGTACCAAGAGACCCAGTACTTC. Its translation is CASTRLGGYQETQYF.

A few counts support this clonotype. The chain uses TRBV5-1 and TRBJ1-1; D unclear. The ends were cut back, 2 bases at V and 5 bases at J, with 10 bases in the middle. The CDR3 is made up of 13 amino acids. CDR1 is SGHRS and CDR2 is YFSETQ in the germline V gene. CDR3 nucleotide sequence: TGCGCCAGCAGCTTAGGCCCGAGGACTGAAGCTTTCTTT. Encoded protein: CASSLGPRTEAFF.

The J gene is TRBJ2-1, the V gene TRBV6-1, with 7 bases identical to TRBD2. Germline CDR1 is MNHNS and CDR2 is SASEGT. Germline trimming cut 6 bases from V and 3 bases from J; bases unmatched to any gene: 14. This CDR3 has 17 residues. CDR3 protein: CASRKSSGGTLYNEQFF. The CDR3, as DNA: TGTGCCAGCAGAAAATCGTCGGGGGGAACACTCTACAATGAGCAGTTCTTC.